This TCR beta chain is from a study of T cells of healthy individuals. Using its own MiXCR run on the 5' RACE reads, TCRdb lists one record per CDR3 protein. This table has around 80,000 distinct CDR3 sequences, approximately 5.4% appearing once. This clonotype was counted ten times or more. Germline lookup yields CDR1 SNHLY and CDR2 FYNNEI. V lost 5 bases, J lost 4 bases, and 7 bases lay in between. The CDR3 totals 12 residues. This rearrangement joins TRBV2 to TRBJ2-3; D gene unclear. The origin of this receptor is a female donor in good health. CDR3 sequence (DNA): TGTGCCAGCAGTTGGAAGGCAGATACGCAGTATTTT. Protein: CASSWKADTQYF.